A selection of T cell receptor beta chains follows, all from one sample in a study of patients and donors after allogeneic stem cell transplantation. TCRdb called the RT-PCR reads again in MiXCR, with one record for every CDR3 protein. The data hold over 130,000 distinct CDR3 sequences, with 37% observed a single time. The specimen was blood, either unsorted or a sorted T cell fraction (not recorded which). These receptors were obtained from a human donor who was either an allogeneic HSCT recipient or a stem cell or donor lymphocyte infusion donor (not recorded which). It is not recorded whose cells these are; they may come from a transplant donor. CDR3s include the opening cysteine and the closing phenylalanine or tryptophan. D genes are given only for firm matches. Rows give clone size only sometimes, using once, few, many, or a class for an expanded clone.

V	J	length	size	D	DNA	CDR3
TRBV20-1	TRBJ2-7	12	NA	TRBD1	TGCAGTACCGCCCGGGACAGGTACGAGCAGTACTTC	CSTARDRYEQYF
TRBV3-1	TRBJ1-2	16	NA	NA	TGTGCCAGCAGCCAAGATCAAAGGGGGACTAACTATGGCTACACCTTC	CASSQDQRGTNYGYTF
TRBV5-1	TRBJ1-1	13	few	NA	TGCGCCAGCAGCTCTCAGGACGGGTTTGAAGCTTTCTTT	CASSSQDGFEAFF
TRBV6-4	TRBJ1-2	13	NA	NA	TGTGCCAGCAGACCCGACGGTTACTATGGCTACACCTTC	CASRPDGYYGYTF
TRBV3-1	TRBJ1-5	14	few	NA	TGTGCCAGCAGCCAAGAGACAGGCCCGTGGCCCCAGCATTTT	CASSQETGPWPQHF
TRBV19	TRBJ1-1	9	NA	NA	TGTGCCAGTAGAAGAGAAGCTTTCTTT	CASRREAFF
TRBV7-3	TRBJ1-1	15	few	NA	TGTGCCAGCAGCCTTCATCGGGGCGAAGTGGCTGAAGCTTTCTTT	CASSLHRGEVAEAFF
TRBV7-6	TRBJ1-6	14	NA	NA	TGTGCCAGCAGCTCGACAGGCAGGGGTTCACCCCTCCACTTT	CASSSTGRGSPLHF
TRBV27	TRBJ2-2	15	NA	NA	TGTGCCAGCAGTTCCCCGGGGGAAAACACCGGGGAGCTGTTTTTT	CASSSPGENTGELFF
TRBV29-1	TRBJ1-4	13	once	NA	TGCAGCGTTGCTTGGAATACTAATGAAAAACTGTTTTTT	CSVAWNTNEKLFF
TRBV29-1	TRBJ1-1	9	few	NA	TGCAGCGTTGAGGGTGGAGCTTTCTTT	CSVEGGAFF
TRBV3-1	TRBJ2-7	16	NA	TRBD1	TGTGCCAGCAGCCCCCGACCGGGACAGGGGATTTGGGAGCAGTACTTC	CASSPRPGQGIWEQYF
TRBV6-6	TRBJ2-2	16	NA	TRBD2	TGTGCCAGCAGCTCCACTAGCGGGGGGAACACCGGGGAGCTGTTTTTT	CASSSTSGGNTGELFF
TRBV5-1	TRBJ2-2	15	NA	NA	TGCGCCAGCAGCTTAGAGAGGGTCGGCACCGGGGAGCTGTTTTTT	CASSLERVGTGELFF
TRBV6-5	TRBJ1-6	17	NA	TRBD1	TGTGCCAGCAGTGCGGGACAGGCGGGATCCTATAATTCACCCCTCCACTTT	CASSAGQAGSYNSPLHF
TRBV5-1	TRBJ1-6	16	NA	NA	TGCGCCAGCAGTTTGACGATACAGGACTATAATTCACCCCTCCACTTT	CASSLTIQDYNSPLHF
TRBV6-2/TRBV6-3	TRBJ1-1	13	NA	NA	TGTGCCAGCAGTTACCAGATGAGCACTGAAGCTTTCTTT	CASSYQMSTEAFF
TRBV12-3/TRBV12-4	TRBJ1-1	18	NA	NA	TGTGCCAGCAGTTTAGGTTACTGGGTGATCCAGGCGGACACTGAAGCTTTCTTT	CASSLGYWVIQADTEAFF
TRBV27	TRBJ1-2	15	NA	NA	TGTGCCAGCAGTCCTAACAGTTATCCTAACTATGGCTACACCTTC	CASSPNSYPNYGYTF
TRBV12-3/TRBV12-4	TRBJ2-3	14	NA	NA	TGTGCCAGCAGCCGACAGCTCCAGGCAGATACGCAGTATTTT	CASSRQLQADTQYF
TRBV28	TRBJ1-5	12	many	NA	TGTGCCAGCAGGGTCCCGGGTCAGCCCCAGCATTTT	CASRVPGQPQHF
TRBV27	TRBJ1-1	12	NA	NA	TGTGCCAGCAACTCCCCGGGGACTGAAGCTTTCTTT	CASNSPGTEAFF
TRBV7-2	TRBJ1-6	14	NA	NA	TGTGCCAGCAGCATACCCTATGAGGGGGGCCCCCTCCACTTT	CASSIPYEGGPLHF
TRBV11-2	TRBJ2-5	14	few	NA	TGTGCCAGCAGCTTCGGGGCAGGGCTAGAGACCCAGTACTTC	CASSFGAGLETQYF
TRBV4-3	TRBJ2-3	14	once	NA	TGCGCCAGCAGCCCCGGGGGGCCTCCCGATACGCAGTATTTT	CASSPGGPPDTQYF
TRBV2	TRBJ1-1	13	NA	TRBD1	TGTGCCAGCGGGGGACAGGAGGACACTGAAGCTTTCTTT	CASGGQEDTEAFF
TRBV24-1	TRBJ2-3	15	few	TRBD1	TGTGCCACCCCGGACAGGGAAATAAGCACAGATACGCAGTATTTT	CATPDREISTDTQYF
TRBV12-3/TRBV12-4	TRBJ1-1	16	few	NA	TGTGCCAGCAGTGGAGGCCTTGGGGAACGGAACACTGAAGCTTTCTTT	CASSGGLGERNTEAFF
TRBV28	TRBJ1-4	16	NA	NA	TGTGCCAGCAGCCTTGACAGAGGGAGGACTAATGAAAAACTGTTTTTT	CASSLDRGRTNEKLFF
TRBV20-1	TRBJ2-1	14	NA	TRBD2	TGCAGTGCCAATCCGGGACTAGCGGACAATGAGCAGTTCTTC	CSANPGLADNEQFF
TRBV13	TRBJ2-3	17	NA	TRBD2	TGTGCCAGCAGCCTCGCCGGACTAGCGGGGCCCAGGGATACGCAGTATTTT	CASSLAGLAGPRDTQYF
TRBV5-1	TRBJ2-5	15	NA	NA	TGCGCCAGCAGCCCGGGGACTCCGATTGAAGAGACCCAGTACTTC	CASSPGTPIEETQYF
TRBV20-1	TRBJ1-5	16	few	NA	TGCAGTGCTAGAGGGCCGGGGAGGGCTAGCAATCAGCCCCAGCATTTT	CSARGPGRASNQPQHF
TRBV9	TRBJ1-3	16	NA	TRBD1	TGTGCCAGCAGCGAACGACAGGGGGTGTCTGGAAACACCATATATTTT	CASSERQGVSGNTIYF
TRBV7-9	TRBJ1-6	14	few	NA	TGTGCCAGCAGCCGCTACTCCTATAATTCACCCCTCCACTTT	CASSRYSYNSPLHF
TRBV29-1	TRBJ1-1	12	few	NA	TGCAGCGGTCTACAGGGTGGCACTGAAGCTTTCTTT	CSGLQGGTEAFF
TRBV6-6	TRBJ1-4	16	NA	NA	TGTGCCAGCAGTTTGTCAGGGAGGGCTCCTAATGAAAAACTGTTTTTT	CASSLSGRAPNEKLFF
TRBV9	TRBJ1-1	13	NA	TRBD1	TGTGCCAGCAGCGCGCAGGGGGCCACTGAAGCTTTCTTT	CASSAQGATEAFF
TRBV7-2	TRBJ2-3	14	NA	TRBD2	TGTGCCAGCAGCACGGGACTAGCGGGGGATACGCAGTATTTT	CASSTGLAGDTQYF
TRBV9	TRBJ1-2	15	many	NA	TGTGCCAGCAGCGTAGCCGGGGGGGTGAAATATGGCTACACCTTC	CASSVAGGVKYGYTF
TRBV20-1	TRBJ1-1	12	few	NA	TGCAGTGCTAGACGGACGGACACTGAAGCTTTCTTT	CSARRTDTEAFF
TRBV20-1	TRBJ1-5	17	NA	NA	TGCAGTGCTTCCACCCTTACAGGGCCCCGGACGAATCAGCCCCAGCATTTT	CSASTLTGPRTNQPQHF
TRBV25-1	TRBJ2-1	14	NA	TRBD1	TGTGCCAGCAGTCGGACAGGGGTTTACAATGAGCAGTTCTTC	CASSRTGVYNEQFF
TRBV10-3	TRBJ1-3	14	few	NA	TGTGCCATCAGTGAAGAAGGGGCTGGAAACACCATATATTTT	CAISEEGAGNTIYF
TRBV12-3/TRBV12-4	TRBJ2-7	14	NA	TRBD1	TGTGCCAGCAGGCACCGGGACAGGTTCTACGAGCAGTACTTC	CASRHRDRFYEQYF
TRBV6-6	TRBJ1-1	18	NA	TRBD1	TGTGCCAGCAGTTACCAGCAGAAACAGGGGTTCGAGAACACTGAAGCTTTCTTT	CASSYQQKQGFENTEAFF
TRBV5-1	TRBJ2-1	14	few	TRBD2	TGCGCCAGCAGCCGAGGACCGGGAGGCTATGAGCAGTTCTTC	CASSRGPGGYEQFF
TRBV20-1	TRBJ1-6	14	NA	NA	TGCAGTGCTGGCCGGGACGGGGGCCCTTCACCCCTCCACTTT	CSAGRDGGPSPLHF
TRBV28	TRBJ2-7	11	NA	NA	TGTGCCAGCAGAACAGGGTTCGAGCAGTACTTC	CASRTGFEQYF